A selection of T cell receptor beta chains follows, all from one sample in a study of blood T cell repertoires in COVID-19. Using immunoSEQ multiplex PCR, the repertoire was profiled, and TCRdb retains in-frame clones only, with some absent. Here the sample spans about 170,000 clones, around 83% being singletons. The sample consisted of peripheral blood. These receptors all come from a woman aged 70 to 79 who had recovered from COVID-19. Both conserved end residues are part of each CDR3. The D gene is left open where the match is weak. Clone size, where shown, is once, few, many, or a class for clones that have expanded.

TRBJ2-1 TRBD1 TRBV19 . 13 TGTGCCAGTAGTCCTCAGACAGGGACTGAGCAGTTCTTC CASSPQTGTEQFF
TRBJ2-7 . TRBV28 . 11 TGTGCCAGCACCTTGGGCAGGGCGCAGTACTTC CASTLGRAQYF
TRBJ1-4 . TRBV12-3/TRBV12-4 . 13 TGTGCCAGCAGACCAACAGGGTACGAAAAACTGTTTTTT CASRPTGYEKLFF
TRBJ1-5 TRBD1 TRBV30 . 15 TGTGCCTGGAGTCGCGGGACAGGGATAAATCAGCCCCAGCATTTT CAWSRGTGINQPQHF
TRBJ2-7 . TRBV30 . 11 TGTGCCTGGAGTGGTTCGGACGAGCAGTACTTC CAWSGSDEQYF
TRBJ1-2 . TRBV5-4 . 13 TGTGCCAGCAGCGCGACAGCTAACTATGGCTACACCTTC CASSATANYGYTF
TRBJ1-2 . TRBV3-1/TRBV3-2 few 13 TGTGCCAGCAGCCCCAAGGGGAACTATGGCTACACCTTC CASSPKGNYGYTF
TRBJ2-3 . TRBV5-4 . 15 TGTGCCAGCAGCTTTCCCGGACTACTCACAGATACGCAGTATTTT CASSFPGLLTDTQYF
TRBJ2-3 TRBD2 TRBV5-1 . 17 TGCGCCAGCAGCTTGGCCGGGCTAGCGGGAAGCACAGATACGCAGTATTTT CASSLAGLAGSTDTQYF
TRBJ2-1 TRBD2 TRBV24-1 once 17 TGTGCCACCAGTGATTTGCAAAGAGCGGGAGGGCCTAATGAGCAGTTCTTC CATSDLQRAGGPNEQFF
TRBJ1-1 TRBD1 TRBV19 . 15 TGTGCCAGTAGTAGGAGGGACAGGCTGAACACTGAAGCTTTCTTT CASSRRDRLNTEAFF
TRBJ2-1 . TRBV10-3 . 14 TGTGCCATCAGTGAGGGGGGCGGGAGAGATGAGCAGTTCTTC CAISEGGGRDEQFF
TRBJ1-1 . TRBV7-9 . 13 TGTGCCAGCAGCTCACAGGGAAATACTGAAGCTTTCTTT CASSSQGNTEAFF
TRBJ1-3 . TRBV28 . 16 TGTGCCAGCAGTTTAGGGCCGTATGGCTCTGGAAACACCATATATTTT CASSLGPYGSGNTIYF
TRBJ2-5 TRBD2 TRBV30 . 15 TGTGCCTGGAGTGTTGGTAGCGGGAGTGGGGAGACCCAGTACTTC CAWSVGSGSGETQYF
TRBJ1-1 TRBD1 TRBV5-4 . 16 TGTGCCAGCAGCCCGGGACAGGGTGGGGTAACGGGTGAAGCTTTCTTT CASSPGQGGVTGEAFF